Listed here are 21 T cell receptor beta chains from one sample, sequenced in a study of Graves' ophthalmopathy and Graves' hyperthyroidism. As the template, RNA transcripts were used to amplify TCR beta CDR3 regions. RT-PCR in the first round used HTBI primers; a second-round multiplex PCR followed. Using its own MiXCR run on the multiplex PCR reads, TCRdb lists one record per CDR3 protein. Of about 180,000 distinct CDR3 sequences listed, over 35% are singletons. The sample consisted of peripheral blood. These receptors all stem from a woman in her 40s with Graves' ophthalmopathy.

The V gene is TRBV20-1, the J gene TRBJ2-7; tentative D call: TRBD2 (5 bases). Germline loops: CDR1 DFQATT, CDR2 SNEGSKA (reference sequence). The CDR3 contains 13 residues. The V end was cut by 1 base, the J end by 4 bases, with 11 bases between. The CDR3 DNA reads as TGCAGTGCTAGAGCCCCGGGGAGTTACGAGCAGTACTTC. Translated: CSARAPGSYEQYF.

J is TRBJ2-7 and V is TRBV11-2, with D tentatively TRBD1 or TRBD2 (5 bases each). The CDR3 totals 15 residues. Germline loops: CDR1 SGHAT, CDR2 FQNNGV. V dropped 0 bases and J dropped 4 bases, with 13 bases sitting between them. In DNA, the CDR3 is TGTGCCAGCAGCTTAGAGGGGGTTAAAAGGTACGAGCAGTACTTC. It specifies CASSLEGVKRYEQYF.

This clonotype was seen at least ten times. The chain is built from TRBV6-2 or TRBV6-3 and TRBJ2-2; D possibly matches TRBD1 or TRBD2 (5 bases each). This CDR3 has 15 residues. Trimming removed 2 bases at V and 4 bases at J, with 11 bases between. Germline V gives CDR1 MNHEY, CDR2 SVGEGT. DNA of the CDR3: TGTGCCAGCAGTTACGGGGGATCGGGCACCGGGGAGCTGTTTTTT. Translating it yields CASSYGGSGTGELFF.

This clonotype came up a few times. The chain carries TRBV28 and TRBJ2-7; no clear D. Germline V lookup: CDR1 MDHEN, CDR2 SYDVKM. This CDR3 comprises 15 residues. Trimming removed 3 bases at V and 5 bases at J, with 17 bases between. CDR3 DNA: TGTGCCAGCAGTTTTTTGGGCAGCGAAGTAAACGAGCAGTACTTC. Translating gives CASSFLGSEVNEQYF.

The chain combines TRBV27 with TRBJ2-7; TRBD2 might be the D (6 bases). V lost 6 bases, J lost 6 bases, and 21 bases lay in between. The V gene's germline CDR1 is MNHEY and CDR2 SMNVEV (reference sequence). The CDR3 sequence is 15 residues long. CDR3 in DNA: TGTGCCAGCAGCCCATCGGCGGGACGGGTGGCCGAGCAGTACTTC. This translates into CASSPSAGRVAEQYF.

The V call is TRBV7-2, the J call TRBJ2-5; 9 bases are a match to TRBD1. V trimming: 5 bases; J trimming: 7 bases; junction bases outside the gene matches: 5. Germline V gives CDR1 SGHTA, CDR2 FQGNSA. CDR3 length: 13 residues. CDR3 protein: CASSLGQGRTQYF. The CDR3 DNA is TGTGCCAGCAGCCTCGGACAGGGGAGGACCCAGTACTTC.

This clonotype was found many times. The chain couples TRBV15 to TRBJ2-5; D is unresolved. V lost 1 base, J lost 1 base, and 4 bases lay in between. The CDR3 consists of 13 residues. Per the germline V gene, CDR1 is LNHNV and CDR2 is YYDKDF (reference sequence). In DNA form, the CDR3 reads TGTGCCACCAGCAGAGCCGGCCAAGAGACCCAGTACTTC. Its translation is CATSRAGQETQYF.

The chain joins TRBV7-2 to TRBJ2-2; 7 nucleotides match TRBD2. This CDR3 region has 16 residues. Germline lookup yields CDR1 SGHTA and CDR2 FQGNSA. V was pared by 2 bases and J by 6 bases, with 9 bases of the junction left unmatched. CDR3 protein: CASSLSGGASAGELFF. The CDR3 bases are TGTGCCAGCAGCTTATCGGGGGGTGCTAGTGCCGGGGAGCTGTTTTTT.

This sequence joins TRBV20-1 and TRBJ2-2; 13 bases fit TRBD2. The CDR3 consists of 15 residues. Trimming removed 6 bases from V and 5 bases from J; junction bases left unmatched: 6. The V gene's germline CDR1 is DFQATT and CDR2 SNEGSKA (reference sequence). For the CDR3, the DNA is TGCAGTGCAGCTGGACTAGCGGGAGTTACCGGGGAGCTGTTTTTT. Its translation: CSAAGLAGVTGELFF.

This clonotype was counted at least ten times. The gene calls are TRBV12-3 or TRBV12-4 and TRBJ1-2, with 8 bases identical to TRBD1. Trimming cost V 4 bases and J 4 bases; bases outside gene matches: 5. The CDR3 extends over 14 amino acids. CDR3 residues: CASSSTGGFYGYTF. In nucleotides, the CDR3 is TGTGCCAGCAGTTCCACAGGGGGTTTCTATGGCTACACCTTC.

This clonotype came up once. The J gene is TRBJ1-1, the V gene TRBV6-1; weak D call: TRBD1 (6 bases). V lost 5 bases to trimming and J lost 1 base, with 11 bases between them. Germline CDR1 MNHNS, CDR2 SASEGT. This CDR3 region has 14 residues. The CDR3 coding sequence is TGTGCCAGCAGTAGCAGGACAGCGAACACTGAAGCTTTCTTT. As protein: CASSSRTANTEAFF.

This clonotype was seen repeatedly, ten times or more. The CDR3 sequence is CASLGGDQYSGANVLTF. CDR3 nucleotides: TGTGCCAGCTTGGGAGGGGACCAATACTCTGGGGCCAACGTCCTGACTTTC. This chain joins TRBV28 and TRBJ2-6; 7 positions match TRBD2. The germline V gene encodes CDR1 MDHEN and CDR2 SYDVKM. This CDR3 has 17 amino acids. Unmatched junction bases numbered 10, after V lost 8 bases and J lost 0 bases.

This clonotype was seen at least ten times. The chain recombines TRBV6-1 with TRBJ1-5, with D tentatively TRBD1 (6 bases). The CDR3 sequence is 14 residues long. V was trimmed by 4 bases and J by 1 base, leaving 8 bases between them. Germline V gives CDR1 MNHNS, CDR2 SASEGT. This CDR3 reads CASSVTGSNQPQHF. The CDR3 DNA reads TGTGCCAGCAGTGTCACAGGGAGCAATCAGCCCCAGCATTTT.

The count of this clonotype is one. The J gene is TRBJ1-1, the V gene TRBV6-4; the D gene is possibly TRBD1 (6 bases). Germline-derived CDR1 and CDR2 are MRHNA and SNTAGT. The length of the CDR3 is 18 residues. Trimming took off 2 bases at V and 1 base at J, with 20 bases between the two ends. CDR3 sequence reads: CASSDRRPGENGNTEAFF. As DNA, the CDR3 is TGTGCCAGCAGTGACCGAAGGCCAGGGGAGAATGGGAACACTGAAGCTTTCTTT.

The chain has TRBV7-8 and TRBJ1-2, with a possible D match to TRBD1 (6 bases). V lost 2 bases and J lost 6, with 16 bases in between. The germline CDR1 and CDR2 sequences are SGHVS and FQNEAQ. CDR3 length: 15 residues. As DNA, the CDR3 is TGTGCCAGCAGCTTAAGGGACCCAGAGGGGGATGGCTACACCTTC. Amino acids: CASSLRDPEGDGYTF.

This clonotype has ten or more counts. The V and J genes are TRBV6-5 and TRBJ1-3; weak D call: TRBD1 (5 bases). This CDR3 has 16 residues. The V gene lost 2 bases and the J gene lost 0 bases, with 11 bases spanning the gap. Germline V gives CDR1 MNHEY, CDR2 SVGAGI. CDR3 in amino acids: CASSYGGLSSGNTIYF. DNA for the CDR3: TGTGCCAGCAGTTACGGGGGACTGAGCTCTGGAAACACCATATATTTT.

This sequence joins TRBV11-2 and TRBJ2-5; TRBD1 matches at 8 bases. Germline trimming cut 1 base from V and 5 bases from J; bases unmatched to any gene: 9. CDR3 length: 16 residues. The germline V gene has CDR1 SGHAT and CDR2 FQNNGV. CDR3 in amino acids: CASSLAVDRDGETQYF. In nucleotides, the CDR3 is TGTGCCAGCAGCTTAGCGGTGGACAGGGACGGCGAGACCCAGTACTTC.

The gene calls are TRBV12-3 or TRBV12-4 and TRBJ1-3; no reliable D call. The length of the CDR3 is 15 residues. V was cut by 8 bases and J by 0 bases, with 14 bases left in between. The DNA of the CDR3 is TGTGCCAGCTCCAGAGGCCCTGGCTCTGGAAACACCATATATTTT. Its translation is CASSRGPGSGNTIYF.

This clonotype was observed many times. The genes are TRBV6-1 and TRBJ1-5; D is uncertain. Germline assignment: CDR1 MNHNS and CDR2 SASEGT. This CDR3 has 13 residues. The ends were cut back, 6 bases at V and 4 bases at J, with 10 bases in the middle. This CDR3 reads CASSFMGNQPQHF. The CDR3 nucleotides read TGTGCCAGCAGCTTTATGGGGAATCAGCCCCAGCATTTT.

This clonotype was detected ten times or more. This CDR3 is CASSYGLTNTGELFF. The CDR3 region has the DNA TGTGCCAGCAGTTATGGTCTAACCAACACCGGGGAGCTGTTTTTT. The V and J genes are TRBV6-5 and TRBJ2-2, with D uncertain. The CDR3 is 15 residues long. Germline CDR1 reads MNHEY; CDR2 reads SVGAGI. V was pared by 3 bases and J by 2 bases, with 10 bases between.

This chain links TRBV11-1 with TRBJ1-1; D is undetermined. The CDR3 loop spans 12 amino acids. Deletions cut 3 bases from V and 4 bases from J, with 6 bases between. The germline CDR1 and CDR2 sequences are SGHAT and FQDESV (reference sequence). The CDR3 spells CASSLNSTEAFF. CDR3 DNA sequence: TGTGCCAGCAGCTTGAACAGCACTGAAGCTTTCTTT.